Listed below are T cell receptor beta chains from one sample, sequenced in a study of blood T cell repertoires in COVID-19. Assay: immunoSEQ multiplex PCR; the TCRdb copy retains only in-frame clones and omits some. The data hold under 200,000 clones, with roughly 93% observed a single time. The sequenced sample consisted of peripheral blood. Receptor source: a man younger than 35 with acute or convalescent COVID-19. CDR3s include the opening cysteine and the closing phenylalanine or tryptophan. A D gene is named only where the DNA matches it firmly. The size entry is marked missing in some rows and otherwise reads once, few, many or a size class.

size: few
V: TRBV4-1
D: -
J: TRBJ2-7
DNA: TGCGCCAGCAGCCAGACTGGGAGCCTCTACGAGCAGTACTTC
CDR3: CASSQTGSLYEQYF

size: -
V: TRBV14
D: -
J: TRBJ2-1
DNA: TGTGCCAGCAGCTCGGGATTTCCCTACAATGAGCAGTTCTTC
CDR3: CASSSGFPYNEQFF

size: -
V: TRBV19
D: -
J: TRBJ1-1
DNA: TGTGCCAGTAGTGCGACAGTTAACACTGAAGCTTTCTTT
CDR3: CASSATVNTEAFF

size: -
V: TRBV19
D: TRBD2
J: TRBJ2-7
DNA: TGTGCCAGTAGCCCCTACGTCGGCCTAGCGGGAGTCCACGAGCAGTACTTC
CDR3: CASSPYVGLAGVHEQYF

size: -
V: TRBV6-5
D: TRBD2
J: TRBJ2-3
DNA: TGTGCCAGCAGCACGACTAGCGGCACAGATACGCAGTATTTT
CDR3: CASSTTSGTDTQYF

size: once
V: TRBV29-1
D: -
J: TRBJ1-4
DNA: TGCAGCGTACGGTCAGGGGCTTTTAATGAAAAACTGTTTTTT
CDR3: CSVRSGAFNEKLFF

size: -
V: TRBV9
D: -
J: TRBJ1-5
DNA: TGTGCCAGCACGCGGGGGGTTCTGGGCGAGCCCCAGCATTTT
CDR3: CASTRGVLGEPQHF

size: many
V: TRBV2
D: -
J: TRBJ1-4
DNA: TGTGCCAGCACAGGGGTCCACAATGAAAAACTGTTTTTT
CDR3: CASTGVHNEKLFF

size: -
V: TRBV7-9
D: TRBD1
J: TRBJ1-2
DNA: TGTGCCAGCAGCTCAAGGACAGGGGAAAATGGCTACACCTTC
CDR3: CASSSRTGENGYTF

size: once
V: TRBV5-4
D: TRBD1
J: TRBJ1-6
DNA: TGTGCCAGCAGCTCTCAGGGGGGTAATTCACCCCTCCACTTT
CDR3: CASSSQGGNSPLHF

size: once
V: TRBV5-1
D: TRBD1
J: TRBJ1-2
DNA: TGCGCCAGCAGCTCGGACAGGGGTGCCTATGGCTACACCTTC
CDR3: CASSSDRGAYGYTF

size: -
V: TRBV24-1
D: -
J: TRBJ2-1
DNA: TGTGCCACCAGGGACAGCAGCTCCTACAATGAGCAGTTCTTC
CDR3: CATRDSSSYNEQFF

size: -
V: TRBV6-4
D: -
J: TRBJ1-6
DNA: TGTGCCAGCAGTGAGTCAGGGGCGCGGACACCCCTCCACTTT
CDR3: CASSESGARTPLHF

size: -
V: TRBV3-1/TRBV3-2
D: TRBD2
J: TRBJ2-1
DNA: TGTGCCAGCAGCCAAGAAGGAGGGGCTAGCGGGAATGAGCAGTTCTTC
CDR3: CASSQEGGASGNEQFF

size: -
V: TRBV27
D: TRBD1
J: TRBJ1-2
DNA: TGTGCCAGCAGTTTATCTTCGACAGGGGGCGGCTATGGCTACACCTTC
CDR3: CASSLSSTGGGYGYTF

size: -
V: TRBV7-2
D: TRBD2
J: TRBJ2-3
DNA: TGTGCCAGCAGCTTGGGACTAGCGGTAGATACGCAGTATTTT
CDR3: CASSLGLAVDTQYF

size: -
V: TRBV7-2
D: -
J: TRBJ1-2
DNA: TGTGCCAGCAGCTCCAGGGGTGGCTACACCTTC
CDR3: CASSSRGGYTF

size: -
V: TRBV2
D: -
J: TRBJ1-6
DNA: TGTGCCAGCAGTAGGGCAGGGACTGGATCACCCCTCCACTTT
CDR3: CASSRAGTGSPLHF

size: -
V: TRBV19
D: -
J: TRBJ1-5
DNA: TGTGCCAGTAGAGCTGACAATAGCAATCAGCCCCAGCATTTT
CDR3: CASRADNSNQPQHF

size: -
V: TRBV7-2
D: TRBD1
J: TRBJ2-5
DNA: TGTGCCAGCAGCTGGGACAGCCAAGAGACCCAGTACTTC
CDR3: CASSWDSQETQYF

size: -
V: TRBV7-9
D: -
J: TRBJ2-1
DNA: TGTGCCAGCAGAATCTTCACGGGAGCTCCCCACAATGAGCAGTTCTTC
CDR3: CASRIFTGAPHNEQFF

size: -
V: TRBV9
D: -
J: TRBJ1-2
DNA: TGTGCCAGCAGCTTAGGGGTGGCAGGGAACTATGGCTACACCTTC
CDR3: CASSLGVAGNYGYTF

size: -
V: TRBV5-1
D: -
J: TRBJ1-4
DNA: TGCGCCAGCAGCTTCAGCAGGGGTAATGAAAAACTGTTTTTT
CDR3: CASSFSRGNEKLFF

size: -
V: TRBV19
D: TRBD2
J: TRBJ2-3
DNA: TGTGCCAGTATGGTCCGGGGAGGGCTCTTCACAGATACGCAGTATTTT
CDR3: CASMVRGGLFTDTQYF

size: -
V: TRBV12-5
D: -
J: TRBJ1-1
DNA: TGTGCTAGTGGACAACCTTACGCTAGCATCGCTTTCTTT
CDR3: CASGQPYASIAFF

size: -
V: TRBV5-4
D: TRBD2
J: TRBJ2-7
DNA: TGTGCCAGCAGTTGGGGGACTAGCGGGAGAAGGTTATACTTC
CDR3: CASSWGTSGRRLYF

size: -
V: TRBV27
D: TRBD1
J: TRBJ2-7
DNA: TGTGCCAGCAGAACTTCCATGTCGAGGGGGCCCTACGAGCAGTACTTC
CDR3: CASRTSMSRGPYEQYF

size: -
V: TRBV15
D: TRBD1
J: TRBJ1-5
DNA: TGTGCCACCAGCAAGCAGGGGGTGTCCCAGCATTTT
CDR3: CATSKQGVSQHF

size: -
V: TRBV18
D: TRBD1
J: TRBJ1-2
DNA: TGTGCCAGCTCACCTCTCGGGACAGGGGGGAACTATGGCTACACCTTC
CDR3: CASSPLGTGGNYGYTF

size: -
V: TRBV14
D: -
J: TRBJ1-1
DNA: TGTGCCAGCAGCCAAGAGATGGGCGGGGGAACTGAAGCTTTCTTT
CDR3: CASSQEMGGGTEAFF

size: -
V: TRBV5-1
D: TRBD1
J: TRBJ1-1
DNA: TGCGCCAGCAGCCCGTACTGGACAGGGCTGAACACTGAAGCTTTCTTT
CDR3: CASSPYWTGLNTEAFF

size: -
V: TRBV19
D: TRBD1
J: TRBJ1-4
DNA: TGTGCCAGTAGTATAGGGGGGACAGTCCGCGGTGAAAAACTGTTTTTT
CDR3: CASSIGGTVRGEKLFF